This TCR beta chain was captured by sequencing in a study of CD8 T cells in Susac syndrome (dated by TCRdb to between 2018 and 2021). About the investigation overall: Whether CD8+ T cell activation and differentiation in Susac syndrome was antigen driven was tested using repertoire sequencing. Here is what the overall study found, with its caveats: The TCR sequencing and HLA analysis was acknowledged to have included a relatively small number of individuals.

RNA was extracted using the RNeasy kit, and about 0.5 to 1 microgram was reverse transcribed with random hexamers. The immunoSEQ multiplex PCR assay, which covers 54 Vbeta and 13 Jbeta segments, was used to amplify TCR beta CDR3 regions. PCR amplification bias was corrected using a synthetic template baseline for primer optimization and computational correction. The study's own analysis went as follows. Reads were assigned to V, D and J genes according to IMGT and analyzed in immunoSEQ Analyzer, with only productive sequences retained. Clonality was computed as one minus Shannon entropy normalized by log2 of the number of productive unique sequences. Public and private clones were assessed among the 100 most prevalent clones of each patient and control. Clones were defined as Susac-specific when absent from the healthy and MS cohorts, from about 1,100 published viral clones and from other ImmuneACCESS disease sequences. In TCRdb, the public reads were trimmed at Q25 with fastp and aligned with MiXCR, with productive beta chains retained. For every CDR3 protein sequence, its rows merge into one entry that carries the most common genes and DNA. TCRdb, rather than the study authors, made the V and J calls. The sample table records 150,000 to 200,000 distinct CDR3 sequences; over 85% of these occur just once. Over 0.08% of the sample rests with the top ten.

A note on this clonotype: Its target antigen remains unknown. No quality values exist for individual bases; no much larger clone is one base distant.

High-throughput TCR beta sequencing profiled peripheral blood CD8+ and CD4+ T cells from healthy donors, Susac syndrome patients and multiple sclerosis patients. Treatment-naive patients with stable or active relapsing-remitting disease fulfilling revised McDonald criteria were used as multiple sclerosis controls. Bulk CD8+ and CD4+ T cells were purified by magnetic negative isolation, whereas CD8+ TEMRA cells were enriched by FACS. Blood was drawn into EDTA tubes, processed within 24 hours, and PBMCs were isolated by density gradient centrifugation. PBMCs destined for TCR sequencing were cryopreserved in liquid nitrogen and later thawed in a 37 °C water bath. The sorted or isolated CD4+, CD8+ and CD8+ TEMRA cells reached a purity of at least 90%. From the cysteine through the phenylalanine, the CDR3 covers 15 amino acids. The kept DNA is CDR3 alone, 45 bases in frame from the first base. V loses 1 base of germline sequence and J loses 2 bases, and the interval between the two ends is 12 bases. Based on the germline V gene (reference sequence), the CDR1 and CDR2 sequences are SGHNT and YYREEE.

This clonotype was obtained from a human donor with multiple sclerosis. Sequenced material: CD4+ T cells from PBMCs. The chain is made from TRBV5-4 and TRBJ2-5; the D gene is unclear. Here is the DNA: TGTGCCAGCAGCTTGTTAACAGCGACTCAAGAGACCCAGTACTTC. This is translated as CASSLLTATQETQYF.